This is a list of T cell receptor beta chains from one sample in a study of cytomegalovirus exposure and HLA in healthy donors. TCRdb's table, derived via immunoSEQ multiplex PCR, lists solely in-frame clones and lacks some. The sample has 95,000 to 100,000 clones, roughly 79% seen once; the top ten hold roughly 4%. The sequencing sample was made of PBMCs. These receptors all stem from a man between 35 and 55 years old in good health and CMV-seronegative. Each CDR3 is given with its conserved first and last residue. Each record gives: D gene, J gene, clone size, V gene, CDR3 protein, CDR3 DNA. A D gene is named only where the DNA matches it firmly. Not all rows give a size; the values are once, few, many and, for expanded clones, a class.

NA,TRBJ1-1,NA,TRBV11-2,CASSPQGLNTEAFF,TGTGCCAGCAGCCCCCAGGGTTTGAACACTGAAGCTTTCTTT
TRBD2,TRBJ2-1,few,TRBV6-1,CASFRETSGAGEQFF,TGTGCCAGCTTCAGGGAGACTAGCGGGGCCGGTGAGCAGTTCTTC
NA,TRBJ2-1,NA,TRBV7-9,CASSFGDSSYNEQFF,TGTGCCAGCAGCTTCGGGGACTCCTCCTACAATGAGCAGTTCTTC
NA,TRBJ2-1,NA,TRBV7-2,CASSPQAGQYNEQFF,TGTGCCAGCAGCCCCCAGGCGGGGCAGTACAATGAGCAGTTCTTC
TRBD2,TRBJ2-2,NA,TRBV7-9,CASSFPSGGTGELFF,TGTGCCAGCAGCTTTCCTAGCGGGGGGACCGGGGAGCTGTTTTTT
NA,TRBJ1-1,NA,TRBV7-9,CASRYTEAFF,TGTGCCAGCCGTTACACTGAAGCTTTCTTT
TRBD2,TRBJ2-3,NA,TRBV18,CASSPVAGGRDTQYF,TGTGCCAGCTCACCTGTAGCGGGGGGCAGAGATACGCAGTATTTT
TRBD1,TRBJ1-2,NA,TRBV4-1,CASSQEAGQGYGYTF,TGCGCCAGCAGCCAAGAGGCTGGACAGGGCTACGGCTACACCTTC
TRBD2,TRBJ2-1,NA,TRBV6-6,CASSIGLAGGLEQFF,TGTGCCAGCAGTATCGGGTTGGCGGGGGGCCTTGAGCAGTTCTTC
TRBD1,TRBJ1-1,NA,TRBV4-2,CASSQIQGAESTEAFF,TGTGCCAGCAGCCAGATACAGGGGGCGGAGAGCACTGAAGCTTTCTTT
TRBD1,TRBJ1-1,NA,TRBV4-1,CASSQDRVSGMNTEAFF,TGCGCCAGCAGCCAGGACAGGGTTTCCGGCATGAACACTGAAGCTTTCTTT
TRBD1,TRBJ2-2,once,TRBV5-1,CASSLEGQGVSGELFF,TGCGCCAGCAGCTTGGAGGGACAGGGTGTATCCGGGGAGCTGTTTTTT
TRBD2,TRBJ2-1,NA,TRBV5-4,CASSSALTSGGVVEQFF,TGTGCCAGCAGCTCGGCCCTCACTAGCGGGGGGGTCGTTGAGCAGTTCTTC
NA,TRBJ2-6,NA,TRBV19,CASRGRGSGANVLTF,TGTGCCAGTAGGGGAAGGGGCTCTGGGGCCAACGTCCTGACTTTC
TRBD1,TRBJ1-6,NA,TRBV19,CASMRTGIPYNSPLHF,TGTGCCAGTATGAGGACAGGGATTCCCTATAATTCACCCCTCCACTTT
TRBD1,TRBJ2-3,NA,TRBV10-1,CASRGQGADTQYF,TGCGCCAGCAGGGGACAGGGAGCAGATACGCAGTATTTT
NA,TRBJ1-1,NA,TRBV5-4,CASSLVQGVGTEAFF,TGTGCCAGCAGCTTGGTTCAGGGCGTTGGCACTGAAGCTTTCTTT
NA,TRBJ2-2,NA,TRBV6-1,CASSDADSLDTGELFF,TGTGCCAGCAGTGACGCAGATTCTCTGGACACCGGGGAGCTGTTTTTT
NA,TRBJ2-5,NA,TRBV2,CASSGIRETQYF,TGTGCCAGCAGTGGCATTCGGGAGACCCAGTACTTC
NA,TRBJ2-2,few,TRBV29-1,CSVTGLTNTGELFF,TGCAGCGTAACTGGGCTTACAAACACCGGGGAGCTGTTTTTT
NA,TRBJ2-2,NA,TRBV11-3,CASSFTFTGELFF,TGTGCCAGCAGCTTCACTTTCACCGGGGAGCTGTTTTTT
TRBD1,TRBJ1-4,NA,TRBV28,CASSLGQDVEKLFF,TGTGCCAGCAGCCTGGGACAGGACGTAGAAAAACTGTTTTTT
NA,TRBJ2-1,NA,TRBV5-1,CASSLRGNDEQFF,TGCGCCAGCAGCCTGCGAGGAAACGATGAGCAGTTCTTC
TRBD2,TRBJ2-5,NA,TRBV10-1,CASSGPGLGETQYF,TGCGCCAGCAGTGGGCCGGGACTAGGCGAGACCCAGTACTTC
NA,TRBJ2-7,NA,TRBV7-8,CASSWTRRQGTAYEQYF,TGTGCCAGCAGCTGGACCAGGCGGCAGGGAACGGCCTACGAGCAGTACTTC
NA,TRBJ1-2,NA,TRBV2,CASSEALGGNGYTF,TGTGCCAGCAGTGAAGCTCTGGGGGGGAACGGCTACACCTTC
NA,TRBJ2-5,NA,TRBV7-6,CASSLNGVRQSIQETQYF,TGTGCCAGCAGCCTTAATGGCGTGAGGCAGTCGATTCAAGAGACCCAGTACTTC
NA,TRBJ2-7,NA,TRBV6-5,CASSQNGEQYF,TGTGCCAGCAGTCAAAACGGTGAGCAGTACTTC
NA,TRBJ2-3,few,TRBV5-4,CASSQDSEPDTQYF,TGTGCCAGCAGCCAAGATTCGGAGCCCGATACGCAGTATTTT
TRBD2,TRBJ2-5,NA,TRBV4-3,CASSQGTSGVETQYF,TGCGCCAGCAGCCAAGGGACTAGCGGGGTTGAGACCCAGTACTTC
NA,TRBJ1-1,once,TRBV20-1,CSARVTAEAFF,TGCAGTGCTAGAGTCACGGCTGAAGCTTTCTTT
NA,TRBJ1-2,NA,TRBV5-6,CASSSYRAGTYGYTF,TGTGCCAGCAGCTCCTACAGGGCCGGAACCTATGGCTACACCTTC
TRBD1,TRBJ1-1,NA,TRBV2,CASSFLGTGDTFF,TGTGCCAGCAGTTTCTTAGGGACAGGAGATACTTTCTTT
TRBD1,TRBJ1-4,NA,TRBV7-9,CASSRQGDNEKLFF,TGTGCCAGCAGCCGACAGGGGGATAATGAAAAACTGTTTTTT
NA,TRBJ1-2,NA,TRBV10-3,CATWDGRPGGYTF,TGTGCCACCTGGGACGGGAGGCCGGGCGGCTACACCTTC
NA,TRBJ1-2,NA,TRBV4-1,CASSQDWRGIANYGYTF,TGCGCCAGCAGCCAAGATTGGAGAGGGATCGCCAACTATGGCTACACCTTC
NA,TRBJ1-4,few,TRBV27,CASSSGFEKLFF,TGTGCCAGCAGTTCGGGGTTTGAAAAACTGTTTTTT
TRBD2,TRBJ2-3,NA,TRBV7-9,CASSSRTSGVDTQYF,TGTGCCAGCAGCTCGCGGACTAGCGGGGTAGATACGCAGTATTTT
NA,TRBJ2-7,NA,TRBV5-1,CASSLAGGGNEQYF,TGCGCCAGCAGCCTGGCTGGCGGCGGAAACGAGCAGTACTTC
TRBD1,TRBJ1-1,NA,TRBV7-3,CASRFTGGNTEAFF,TGTGCCAGCAGGTTCACAGGGGGTAACACTGAAGCTTTCTTT
TRBD1,TRBJ1-4,NA,TRBV28,CASSSTGGVGEKLFF,TGTGCCAGCAGTTCAACAGGGGGCGTCGGTGAAAAACTGTTTTTT
NA,TRBJ1-2,NA,TRBV28,CASRIGSVFNYGYTF,TGTGCCAGCAGGATTGGCTCCGTTTTTAACTATGGCTACACCTTC
NA,TRBJ2-1,NA,TRBV11-2,CASSPGAHNEQFF,TGTGCCAGCAGCCCAGGGGCCCACAATGAGCAGTTCTTC
TRBD1,TRBJ1-1,few,TRBV5-1,CASSDRQGSATEAFF,TGCGCCAGCAGCGACCGACAGGGCTCTGCCACTGAAGCTTTCTTT
NA,TRBJ1-1,NA,TRBV6-1,CASRGGGAGTEAFF,TGTGCCAGCAGAGGCGGGGGGGCTGGAACTGAAGCTTTCTTT
NA,TRBJ1-4,NA,TRBV27,CASSSDQAGEKLFF,TGTGCCAGCAGTTCCGACCAAGCGGGTGAAAAACTGTTTTTT
NA,TRBJ1-1,NA,TRBV2,CASSLQGTEAFF,TGTGCCAGCAGCCTACAGGGAACTGAAGCTTTCTTT
TRBD1,TRBJ1-6,few,TRBV25-1,CASTPRTGGYNSPLHF,TGTGCCAGTACACCTCGGACAGGGGGTTATAATTCCCCCCTCCACTTT
TRBD2,TRBJ2-1,NA,TRBV10-3,CAISGLAGHNEQFF,TGTGCCATCAGCGGACTAGCGGGGCACAATGAGCAGTTCTTC
NA,TRBJ1-1,NA,TRBV7-2,CASSLGGGGFTEAFF,TGTGCCAGCAGCTTAGGGGGAGGGGGATTCACTGAAGCTTTCTTT
NA,TRBJ1-4,NA,TRBV2,CASSERSANEKLFF,TGTGCCAGCAGTGAGCGGAGTGCTAATGAAAAACTGTTTTTT
TRBD1,TRBJ2-2,NA,TRBV14,CASSQDWGQTNTGELFF,TGTGCCAGCAGCCAAGATTGGGGACAGACGAACACCGGGGAGCTGTTTTTT
NA,TRBJ1-5,NA,TRBV2,CASNRGVNQPQHF,TGTGCCAGCAACCGGGGGGTAAATCAGCCCCAGCATTTT